The T cell receptor (beta chain) under discussion was sequenced for a study of T cell changes during pregnancy in multiple sclerosis. Method: immunoSEQ multiplex PCR; TCRdb's copy keeps in-frame clones and lacks some. The data show 85,000 to 90,000 clones, roughly 94% seen once. The V and J ends lost 0 bases and 6 bases respectively, with 12 bases between them. This CDR3 has 15 residues. From germline, CDR1 is MGHRA and CDR2 YSYEKL. The sample here was peripheral blood, taken after pregnancy. This TCR was sampled from a female donor in good health, enrolled as a control in a pregnancy study. The genes are TRBV4-1 and TRBJ2-1; D may be TRBD2 (7 bases). The CDR3 coding sequence is TGCGCCAGCAGCCAAGATCTAGGGGGGGGCAATGAGCAGTTCTTC. It yields the protein CASSQDLGGGNEQFF.